These 18 T cell receptor beta chains originate from one sample sequenced in a study of identical twins. Using its own MiXCR run on the 5' RACE reads, TCRdb lists one record per CDR3 protein. The profile covers more than 350,000 distinct CDR3 sequences, with 8.5% to 10% appearing a single time and roughly 9% taken by the ten largest. Sequencing was carried out using naive T cells sorted from blood. Source of these receptors: a woman aged 45-65 years in good health.

This clonotype occurred a few times. The V call is TRBV24-1, the J call TRBJ2-7; maybe TRBD1 (7 bases). The germline CDR1 and CDR2 sequences are KGHDR and SFDVKD. The CDR3 loop spans 14 amino acids. Trimming took off 9 bases at V and 4 bases at J, with 18 bases between the two ends. The CDR3 loop is CATHTPQGGYEQYV. CDR3 coding DNA: TGTGCCACCCACACGCCCCAGGGGGGATACGAGCAGTACGTC.

This clonotype was detected only a few times. The chain couples TRBV3-1 to TRBJ2-5; D not resolved. Germline V gene data show CDR1 as LGHDT and CDR2 as YNNKEL (reference sequence). There are 12 residues in the CDR3. Between the trimmed V and J ends, which lost 1 base and 5 bases, there was a span of 5 bases. Written as DNA, the CDR3 is TGTGCCAGCAGCCAAGCGTGGGAGACCCAGTACTTC. Translated: CASSQAWETQYF.

The sample holds a few counts of this clonotype. V and J are TRBV7-2 and TRBJ2-5; 7 nucleotides match TRBD2. The trim removed 5 bases at V and 5 bases at J, leaving 11 bases unmatched. CDR3 length: 15 amino acids. Germline V gives CDR1 SGHTA, CDR2 FQGNSA. CDR3 nucleotides: TGTGCCAGCAGCCCAAGCGGGACCCCCTCCGAGACCCAGTACTTC. Amino acid sequence: CASSPSGTPSETQYF.

In its sample, this clonotype was seen many times. This sequence joins TRBV29-1 and TRBJ1-1, with D unresolved. The germline CDR1 and CDR2 sequences are SQVTM and ANQGSEA. Trimming pared 6 bases from V and 0 bases from J, leaving 2 bases between. The CDR3 has 10 residues. CDR3 coding DNA: TGCAGCGTATTGAACACTGAAGCTTTCTTT. It is translated as CSVLNTEAFF.

This clonotype appeared a few times. The CDR3 DNA follows: TGTGCCAGCAGTTGGGGCAGACGAAGCGAAAAACTGTTTTTT. Its protein product is CASSWGRRSEKLFF. V usage is TRBV6-2 or TRBV6-3 and J usage is TRBJ1-4, with TRBD1 as a possible D gene (5 bases). The CDR3 covers 14 residues. Germline loops: CDR1 MNHEY, CDR2 SVGEGT. The V and J ends lost 4 bases and 8 bases respectively, with 14 bases between them.

The table lists this clonotype with many counts. The V gene is TRBV7-8, the J gene TRBJ1-1, with D hard to call. V lost 2 bases to trimming and J lost 4 bases, with 14 bases between them. CDR1 SGHVS and CDR2 FQNEAQ come from the germline V gene. The CDR3 contains 15 residues. The CDR3 nucleotides are TGTGCCAGCAGCTTATTAGTCGAGGAGGGCACTGAAGCTTTCTTT. It codes for CASSLLVEEGTEAFF.

The J gene is TRBJ1-5, the V gene TRBV29-1, with unresolved D. Trimming shortened V by 5 bases and J by 3 bases, and 8 bases separated the two germline ends. The CDR3 has 12 amino acids. Per germline, CDR1 SQVTM and CDR2 ANQGSEA. The CDR3 DNA reads TGCAGCGTTCGGGATTCCAATCAGCCCCAGCATTTT. It translates to CSVRDSNQPQHF. Full variable domain (missing parts from reference TRBV29-1 and TRBJ1-5): SAVISQKPSRDICQRGTSLTIQCQVDSQVTMMFWYRQQPGQSLTLIATANQGSEATYESGFVIDKFPISRPNLTFSTLTVSNMSPEDSSIYLCSVRDSNQPQHFGDGTRLSIL.

V is TRBV25-1 and J is TRBJ2-1; 13 bases map to TRBD2. The germline V gene has CDR1 MGHDK and CDR2 SYGVNS. Trimming at V came to 7 bases and at J to 8 bases, leaving 2 bases not matched to a gene. The CDR3 is 13 amino acids. CDR3 sequence reads: CASTTSGRDEQFF. CDR3 in DNA: TGTGCCAGCACAACTAGCGGGAGGGATGAGCAGTTCTTC.

This clonotype has a count of ten or more. The genes are TRBV12-3 or TRBV12-4 and TRBJ2-7, with 8 bases matching TRBD1. V dropped 8 bases and J dropped 2; count of bases not matched to a gene: 8. The CDR3 totals 14 residues. Here the CDR3 DNA reads TGTGCCAGCTCCCTACCGGACAGGGCCTACGAGCAGTACTTC. Amino acids: CASSLPDRAYEQYF.

This clonotype was observed a few times. The J gene is TRBJ2-7, the V gene TRBV6-2 or TRBV6-3; D is uncertain. Germline V CDR1 and CDR2: MNHEY, SVGEGT. The length of the CDR3 is 15 residues. The V and J ends lost 2 bases and 3 bases respectively, with 14 bases between them. In DNA, the CDR3 is TGTGCCAGCAGTTACGACACCCTGACCGGCTACGAGCAGTACGTC. Protein sequence: CASSYDTLTGYEQYV.

The DNA for the CDR3 is TGCGCCAGCAGCCAAGTAGGTGCCGGGGGGCTGGGCCAAGAGACCCAGTACTTC. Protein: CASSQVGAGGLGQETQYF. The V gene is TRBV4-1, the J gene TRBJ2-5, with D perhaps matching TRBD2 (7 bases). The CDR3 is 18 amino acids. Germline V gene lookup returns CDR1 MGHRA and CDR2 YSYEKL. Trimming cost V 1 base and J 1 base, with 19 bases left between them.

This clonotype was seen a handful of times. The chain employs TRBV5-1 and TRBJ2-1; D is uncertain. Germline values: CDR1 SGHRS, CDR2 YFSETQ. The CDR3 spans 15 residues. Trimming removed 6 bases at V and 0 bases at J, with 13 bases between. CDR3 in DNA: TGCGCCAGCACTTCACTTGCGAGCTCCTACAATGAGCAGTTCTTC. It encodes CASTSLASSYNEQFF.

This rearrangement joins TRBV7-3 to TRBJ2-7, with TRBD2 matching 9 bases. CDR1 SGHTA and CDR2 FQGTGA come from the germline V gene. J was trimmed by 2 bases and V by 4 bases; bases with no gene match: 3. The CDR3 extends over 14 amino acids. CDR3 residues: CASSSAGGTYEQYF. CDR3 coding DNA: TGTGCCAGCAGCTCGGCGGGAGGGACCTACGAGCAGTACTTC.

The count of this clonotype is one. The chain has TRBV7-9 and TRBJ2-3; 8 bases fit TRBD2. With 5 bases clipped from V and 3 bases from J, the junction kept 16 bases outside the gene matches. Germline CDR1 SEHNR, CDR2 FQNEAQ (reference sequence). This CDR3 region has 18 residues. The CDR3 spells CASSHKLTGTRGTDTQYF. The CDR3 DNA reads as TGTGCCAGCAGCCATAAACTAACCGGGACTAGAGGAACAGATACGCAGTATTTT.

The chain is built from TRBV6-5 and TRBJ2-7; 7 bases are a match to TRBD1. This CDR3 has 14 amino acids. The J segment lost 5 bases and the V segment lost 6 bases, leaving 10 bases of the junction unmatched. Germline V gives CDR1 MNHEY, CDR2 SVGAGI. In DNA, the CDR3 is TGTGCCAGCAGGTATCAACAGGGGTGGGACGAGCAGTACGTC. This translates into CASRYQQGWDEQYV.

This clonotype was observed at least ten times. The rearrangement joins TRBV4-1 to TRBJ2-1, with D unclear. This CDR3 region has 15 residues. Trimming removed 0 bases from V and 4 bases from J, with 10 bases in between. The germline V gene encodes CDR1 MGHRA and CDR2 YSYEKL. The CDR3 reads CASSQDLPAYNEQFF. CDR3 coding DNA: TGCGCCAGCAGCCAAGATCTGCCAGCTTACAATGAGCAGTTCTTC.

This clonotype was seen more than once but under ten times. This rearrangement joins TRBV5-1 to TRBJ1-3; 7 nucleotides match TRBD1. The CDR3 is 17 residues long. V was pared by 3 bases and J by 0 bases, with 9 bases of the junction left unmatched. The germline gives CDR1 SGHRS, CDR2 YFSETQ. CDR3 sequence (DNA): TGCGCCAGCAGCTCCCGGGACAGTTTAAGCTCTGGAAACACCATATATTTT. This sequence encodes CASSSRDSLSSGNTIYF.

The genes are TRBV6-2 or TRBV6-3 and TRBJ2-7; 9 bases align to TRBD2. Per the germline V gene, CDR1 is MNHEY and CDR2 is SVGEGT. This CDR3 has 16 residues. Trimming removed 6 bases from V and 1 base from J; junction bases left unmatched: 10. The CDR3 DNA sequence: TGTGCCAGCAGCTTGCCCCTAGCGGGACGGTCCTACGAGCAGTACTTC. It specifies CASSLPLAGRSYEQYF.